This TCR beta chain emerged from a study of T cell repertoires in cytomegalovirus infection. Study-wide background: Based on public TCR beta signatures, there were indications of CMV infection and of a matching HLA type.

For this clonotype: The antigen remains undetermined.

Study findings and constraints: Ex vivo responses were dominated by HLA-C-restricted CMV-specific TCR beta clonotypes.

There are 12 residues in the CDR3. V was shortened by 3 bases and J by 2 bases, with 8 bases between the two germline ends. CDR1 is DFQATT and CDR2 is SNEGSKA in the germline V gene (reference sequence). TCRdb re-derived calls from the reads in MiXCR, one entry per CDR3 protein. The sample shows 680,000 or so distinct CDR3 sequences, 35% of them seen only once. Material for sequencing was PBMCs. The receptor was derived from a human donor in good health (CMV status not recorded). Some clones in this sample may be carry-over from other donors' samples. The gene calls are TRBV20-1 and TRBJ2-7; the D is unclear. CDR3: CSASDLAYEQYF. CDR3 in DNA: TGCAGTGCTAGTGACTTGGCCTACGAGCAGTACTTC.